These 8 T cell receptor beta chains share one sample of origin, sequenced in a study of metastatic and nonmetastatic thyroid tumors. Patients were all untreated before their thyroid surgery. Using MiXCR, TCRdb re-called clones from the PCR reads. This sample has about 20,000 clones, with over 20% found just once. Sequences were obtained from tumor tissue. Receptor source: a female donor with papillary thyroid cancer or a benign thyroid nodule (not recorded which). Some clones in this sample may be carry-over from other donors' samples.

This sequence joins TRBV11-2 and TRBJ2-7; no definite D call. The V end lost 5 bases, the J end lost 0 bases, and 17 bases lay between the germline ends. There are 16 residues in the CDR3. CDR1 SGHAT and CDR2 FQNNGV come from the germline V gene. The CDR3 is CASSPIIGRSSYEQYF. The CDR3 nucleotides are TGTGCCAGCAGCCCAATCATCGGACGGAGCTCCTACGAGCAGTACTTC. The full variable domain, its missing parts supplied by reference TRBV11-2 and TRBJ2-7, is EAGVAQSPRYKIIEKRQSVAFWCNPISGHATLYWYQQILGQGPKLLIQFQNNGVVDDSQLPKDRFSAERLKGVDSTLKIQPAKLEDSAVYLCASSPIIGRSSYEQYFGPGTRLTVT.

The chain uses TRBV6-5 and TRBJ2-7; 8 bases match TRBD1. J was trimmed by 3 bases and V by 5 bases; bases with no gene match: 9. This CDR3 spans 15 amino acids. The germline V gene has CDR1 MNHEY and CDR2 SVGAGI. The CDR3 region is CASSLRRTGSYEQYV. CDR3 nucleotides: TGTGCCAGCAGTCTACGCCGGACAGGGAGCTACGAGCAGTACGTC.

This clone has at least ten counts. With a much larger clone just one base away, this may be a read error. Other DNA variants within this sample encode the same CDR3. This chain joins TRBV19 and TRBJ2-2, with D possibly TRBD2 on 5 matching bases. The CDR3 is 13 amino acids. Germline CDR1 LNHDA, CDR2 SQIVND (reference sequence). CDR3 sequence reads: CASSIGNTGELFF. The CDR3 coding sequence is TGTGCCAGTAGTATAGGGAACACCGGGGAGCTGTTCTTT.

This clone appeared many times. The chain carries TRBV12-3 or TRBV12-4 and TRBJ2-3; D not certain. V dropped 4 bases and J dropped 4 bases, with 6 bases sitting between them. The CDR3 extends over 12 amino acids. CDR3 region: CASSSRADTQYF. The CDR3 nucleotides read TGTGCCAGCAGTTCTCGGGCAGATACGCAGTATTTT.

Ten or more counts support this clone. The CDR3, as DNA: TGTGCCAGCAGTCCCCGACAGGGTTTTTTCGGATTCGGCGGTGCCGGGGAGCTGTTTTTT. Translated: CASSPRQGFFGFGGAGELFF. The chain combines TRBV6-4 with TRBJ2-2; 7 nucleotides match TRBD1. The germline V gene has CDR1 MRHNA and CDR2 SNTAGT. V gave up 5 bases and J gave up 6 bases; unmatched junction bases: 24. The length of the CDR3 is 20 residues.

This clone was counted many times. A much larger clone differs from this one at a single base, so this may be a read error. The V call is TRBV5-4, the J call TRBJ2-7; 11 bases are shared with TRBD2. The CDR3 length is 15 residues. Germline assignment: CDR1 SGHNT and CDR2 YYREEE (reference sequence). V was pared by 4 bases and J by 6 bases, with 9 bases of the junction left unmatched. CDR3 sequence reads: CASSHTSGRSPEQYF. DNA for the CDR3: TGTGCCAGCAGCCATACTAGCGGGAGATCCCCCGAGCAGTACTTC.

This clone has a handful of counts. J is TRBJ2-1 and V is TRBV6-2 or TRBV6-3; D possibly corresponds to TRBD1 (6 bases). Trimming left V 6 bases short and J 2 bases short, with 14 bases between. Germline CDR1 reads MNHEY; CDR2 reads SVGEGT. The CDR3 is 15 amino acids. CDR3 loop: CASSYEAGAYNEQFF. CDR3 DNA: TGTGCCAGCAGCTACGAGGCAGGGGCCTACAATGAGCAGTTCTTC.

This clone was detected many times. CDR3 bases: TGTGCCTGGAGTGAGTATAAGGGACAGCTTAATCAGCCCCAGCATTTT. It encodes CAWSEYKGQLNQPQHF. This chain connects TRBV30 to TRBJ1-5; 7 positions agree with TRBD1. J lost 4 bases, V lost 1 base, and 10 bases had no gene match. CDR1 GTSNPN and CDR2 SVGIG come from the germline V gene (reference sequence). The CDR3 is made up of 16 amino acids.